The clone carrying this T cell receptor (beta chain) was detected ten times or more. These data are taken from a study of Graves' ophthalmopathy and Graves' hyperthyroidism. The length of the CDR3 is 13 residues. The germline V gene has CDR1 SGHRS and CDR2 YFSETQ. V lost 2 bases to trimming and J lost 2 bases, with 8 bases between them. Other autoimmune diseases, uncontrolled infections, pregnancy or lactation led to the exclusion of patients. Investigators amplified TCR beta CDR3 regions from RNA transcripts. First-round RT-PCR with HTBI primers preceded a second-round multiplex PCR. TCRdb ran MiXCR on the multiplex PCR reads and lists one entry per CDR3 protein. The sample comprises about half a million distinct CDR3 sequences, approximately 15% of which are singletons, and more than 8.5% rests with the top ten.

The sequence derives from a woman aged 30 to 39 with Graves' ophthalmopathy. What was sequenced was blood. The V call is TRBV5-1, the J call TRBJ2-7, with D uncertain. In nucleotides, the CDR3 is TGCGCCAGCAGCTTCTCGCCCACCTACGAGCAGTACTTC. Its translation is CASSFSPTYEQYF.